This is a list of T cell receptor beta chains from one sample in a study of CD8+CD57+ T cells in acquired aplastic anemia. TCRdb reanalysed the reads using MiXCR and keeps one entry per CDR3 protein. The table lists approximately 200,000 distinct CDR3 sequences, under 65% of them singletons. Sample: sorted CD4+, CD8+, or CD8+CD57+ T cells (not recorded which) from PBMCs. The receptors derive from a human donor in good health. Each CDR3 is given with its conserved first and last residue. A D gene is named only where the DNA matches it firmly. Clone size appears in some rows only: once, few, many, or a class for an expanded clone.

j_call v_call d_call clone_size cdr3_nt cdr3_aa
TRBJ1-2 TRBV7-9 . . TGTGCCAGCAGCGCGGACTTCCGGACAGAGAACTATGGCTATACCTTC CASSADFRTENYGYTF
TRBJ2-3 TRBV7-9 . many TGTGCCAGCAGCTTAGTGGGGGGGCAGGTCACAGATACGCAGTATTTT CASSLVGGQVTDTQYF
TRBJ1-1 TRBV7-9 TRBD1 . TGTGCCAGCAGCAGCCCCTATGGGACAGGGAATGCTTTCTTT CASSSPYGTGNAFF
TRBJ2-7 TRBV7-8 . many TGTGCCAGCAGCTTCCGGGACAACCCTTACGAGCAGTACTTC CASSFRDNPYEQYF
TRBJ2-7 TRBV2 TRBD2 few TGTGCCAGCAGTCCAGATAGCGGGGGGCTCCCCTACGAGCAGTACTTC CASSPDSGGLPYEQYF
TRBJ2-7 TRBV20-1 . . TGCAGTGCTGTGGAGACTGGCACCCACGAGCAGTACTTC CSAVETGTHEQYF
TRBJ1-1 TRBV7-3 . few TGTGCCAGCAGCTTACAGGGGGAAGCTTTCTTT CASSLQGEAFF
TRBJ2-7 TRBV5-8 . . TGTGCCAGCAGTCGGCCCACCTACGAGCAGTACTTC CASSRPTYEQYF
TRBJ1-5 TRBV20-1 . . TGCAGTGCTAGTTATACGCTGGATCAGCCCCAGCATTTT CSASYTLDQPQHF
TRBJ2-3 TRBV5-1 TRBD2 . TGCGCCAGCAGCACAACTAGCGGGAGGGGTCCAGATACGCAGTATTTT CASSTTSGRGPDTQYF
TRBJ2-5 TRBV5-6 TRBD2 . TGTGCCAGCAGCCCGTTAGCGGGGAGCCAAGAGACCCAGTACTTC CASSPLAGSQETQYF
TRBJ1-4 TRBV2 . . TGTGCCAGCAGTGGGACAGTTGCAACTAATGAAAAACTGTTTTTT CASSGTVATNEKLFF
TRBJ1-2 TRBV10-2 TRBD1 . TGCGCCAGCAGGGCACGAGGGGGCTCAGGCTATGGCTACACCTTC CASRARGGSGYGYTF
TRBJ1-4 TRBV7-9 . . TGTGCCAGCAGCTTAACCCTAGACGGGAGAAATGAAAAACTGTTTTTT CASSLTLDGRNEKLFF
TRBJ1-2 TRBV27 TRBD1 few TGTGCCAGCAGTCCGGACAGGGCGAACTATGGCTACACCTTC CASSPDRANYGYTF
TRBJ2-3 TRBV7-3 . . TGTGCCAGCAGCTTAACTAGTCTGGGCACAGATACGCAGTATTTT CASSLTSLGTDTQYF
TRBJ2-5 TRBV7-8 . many TGTGCCAGCAGCACCAGACTAGGGGGAGAGACCCAGTACTTC CASSTRLGGETQYF
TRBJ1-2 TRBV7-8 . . TGTGCCAGCATCGGGGAGGTCTATGGCTACACCTTC CASIGEVYGYTF
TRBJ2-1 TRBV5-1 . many TGCGCCAGCAGCTTGGCCGGGACCAAGAACAATGAGCAGTTCTTC CASSLAGTKNNEQFF
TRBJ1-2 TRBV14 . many TGTGCCAGCAGCCACACAATCACGACGGACGCTAACTATGGCTACACCTTC CASSHTITTDANYGYTF
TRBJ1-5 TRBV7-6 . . TGTGCCAGCAGCGAAAGGACGGCAGGACGGCAGCCCCAGCATTTT CASSERTAGRQPQHF
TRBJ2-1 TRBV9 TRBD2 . TGTGCCAGCAGCGTTACTAGCGGGGGTTCCAATGAGCAGTTCTTC CASSVTSGGSNEQFF
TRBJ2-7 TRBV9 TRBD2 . TGTGCCAGCAGCCACCCCCGAGGGGCTAGCGGCTCCTACGAGCAGTACTTC CASSHPRGASGSYEQYF
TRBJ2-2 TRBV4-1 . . TGCGCCAGCAGCCAACTAGCGAACCGGGGCACCGGGGGGCTGTTTTTT CASSQLANRGTGGLFF
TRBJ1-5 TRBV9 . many TGTGCCAGAGGAGCCGAGGGGCCAGGGAATCAGCCCCAGCATTTT CARGAEGPGNQPQHF
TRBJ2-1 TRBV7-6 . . TGTGCCAGCAGCTTAGACAATTCCCCCTACTACAATGAGCAGTTCTTC CASSLDNSPYYNEQFF
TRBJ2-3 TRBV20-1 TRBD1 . TGCAGTGCTAGCTCGGGACAGACTACGCAGTATTTT CSASSGQTTQYF
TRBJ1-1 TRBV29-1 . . TGCAGCGTTCAGTTGAACACTGAAGCTTTCTTT CSVQLNTEAFF
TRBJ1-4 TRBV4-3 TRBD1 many TGCGCCAGCAGCCAAGGGGCCGGGACAGGGGAAGAAAAACTGTTTTTT CASSQGAGTGEEKLFF
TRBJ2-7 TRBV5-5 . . TGTGCCAGCAGCTTGACAGGGAACGAGCAGTACTTC CASSLTGNEQYF
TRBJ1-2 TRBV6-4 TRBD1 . TGTGCCAGCAGTGCAGGGGGCGCCTATGGCTACACCTTC CASSAGGAYGYTF
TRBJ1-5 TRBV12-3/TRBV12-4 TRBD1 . TGTGCCAGCAGGCCGACAGGGACCAATCAGCCCCAGCATTTT CASRPTGTNQPQHF
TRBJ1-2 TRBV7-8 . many TGTGCCAGCAGCTTATATTTGGGCAGGGACTCTAACTATGGCTACACCTTC CASSLYLGRDSNYGYTF
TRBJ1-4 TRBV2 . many TGTGCCAGCAGTGACTCGTTCGATACTGAAAAACTGTTTTTT CASSDSFDTEKLFF
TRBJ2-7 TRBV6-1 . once TGTGCCAGCAGTGAATCCGAGCAGTACTTC CASSESEQYF
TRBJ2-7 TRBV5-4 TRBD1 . TGTGCCAGCAGCTCCGGACAGGAGAGCTCCTACGAGCAGTACTTC CASSSGQESSYEQYF
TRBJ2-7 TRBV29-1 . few TGCAGCGCGACCGGGACACCTCCTTCCGACGAGCAGTACTTC CSATGTPPSDEQYF
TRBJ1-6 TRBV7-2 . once TGTGCCAGCTGCTTATCCCCGACTGGGTCACCCCTCCACTTT CASCLSPTGSPLHF
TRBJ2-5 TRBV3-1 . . TGTGCCAGCAGCCATACGCCCGCGGGGACCCAGTACTTC CASSHTPAGTQYF
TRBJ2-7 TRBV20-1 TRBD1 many TGCAGTGCACAGGGGGATCACGACTACGAGCAGTACTTC CSAQGDHDYEQYF
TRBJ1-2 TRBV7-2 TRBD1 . TGTGCCAGCAGCGCCCCCGGACAGGGAAGGTATGGCTACACCTTC CASSAPGQGRYGYTF
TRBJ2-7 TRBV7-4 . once TGTGCCAGCAGCCCCGAAGAGGGACGGAACTACGAGCAGTACTTC CASSPEEGRNYEQYF
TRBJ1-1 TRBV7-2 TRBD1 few TGTGCCAGCAGCCGCCTACAGGGGGCGAACACTGAAGCTTTCTTT CASSRLQGANTEAFF
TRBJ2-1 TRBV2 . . TGTGCCAGCACTGCGGGGACACCGAGCACCGTCAGTGAGCAGTTCTTC CASTAGTPSTVSEQFF
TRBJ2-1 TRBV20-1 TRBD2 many TGCAGTGCTAGAGATGAACTAGCGCTTGACAATGAGCAGTTCTTC CSARDELALDNEQFF
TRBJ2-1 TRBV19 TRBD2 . TGTGCCAGTAGCAAGACCGGGACTAGCGGGACGGGTAATGAGCAGTTCTTC CASSKTGTSGTGNEQFF
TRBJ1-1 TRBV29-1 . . TGCAGCGGAGTTATGAGACTGATGAACACTGAAGCTTTCTTT CSGVMRLMNTEAFF
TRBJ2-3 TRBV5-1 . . TGCGCCAGCGGAAAGGGGCCTGGCGGAGATACGCAGTATTTT CASGKGPGGDTQYF
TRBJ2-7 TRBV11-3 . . TGTGCCAGCAGCTCCTCCGGGACACTCGAGCAGTACTTC CASSSSGTLEQYF
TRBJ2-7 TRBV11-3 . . TGTGCCAGCAGCTTCTCTCTCGAGAAGTTGGACGAGCAGTACTTC CASSFSLEKLDEQYF
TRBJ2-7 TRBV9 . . TGTGCCAGCAGCCTGGGGAAACCCTACGAGCAGTACTTC CASSLGKPYEQYF
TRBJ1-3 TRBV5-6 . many TGTGCCAGCAGCTCGTTTGACGGAAACACCATATATTTT CASSSFDGNTIYF
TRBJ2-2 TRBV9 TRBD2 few TGTGCCAGCAGCGTAATAGCGGGGCCGAACACCGGGGAGCTGTTTTTT CASSVIAGPNTGELFF
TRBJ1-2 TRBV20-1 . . TGCAGCGCTACTGGCGGCTATGGCTACACCTTC CSATGGYGYTF
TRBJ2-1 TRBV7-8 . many TGTGCCAGCAGCCAAGGGTCGGAGGGGAGGCATGAGCAGTTCTTC CASSQGSEGRHEQFF